The subject of this entry is one T cell receptor beta chain. The sample originates from a study of cytomegalovirus exposure and HLA in healthy donors. Trimming removed 3 bases at V and 2 bases at J, with 10 bases between. Germline lookup yields CDR1 MDHEN and CDR2 SYDVKM. The CDR3 consists of 14 residues. Assay used: immunoSEQ multiplex PCR; TCRdb lists only in-frame clones, some missing. The profile shows over 45,000 clones, approximately 88% of them singletons. The V call is TRBV28, the J call TRBJ2-5; the D gene is possibly TRBD1 (5 bases). Sequenced sample: PBMCs. This receptor was taken from a woman aged 25 to 39 in good health and CMV-seronegative. This CDR3 is CASSFQGLQETQYF. CDR3 bases: TGTGCCAGCAGTTTTCAGGGTTTACAAGAGACCCAGTACTTC.